This TCR beta chain was sequenced during a study of T cell responses to AZD1222 COVID-19 vaccine. Study-wide results and caveats: Reportedly, nearly half of unique spike TCRs recognized epitopes outside B.1.351/B.1.1.7 mutations.

Some clones are missing from TCRdb's copy, which holds only in-frame ones; the method was immunoSEQ multiplex PCR. Of about 150,000 clones listed, about nine tenths are singletons. On this clone: Its specificity is not known.

Germline V gene lookup returns CDR1 MNHNY and CDR2 SVGAGI (reference sequence). The CDR3 totals 14 residues. V was cut by 7 bases and J by 0 bases, with 12 bases left in between. The V and J genes are TRBV6-6 and TRBJ1-1; possible D gene TRBD1, 6 bases. The specimen was peripheral blood, collected 28 days after the second AZD1222 dose. This TCR derives from an adult who received the AZD1222 COVID-19 vaccine. Written as DNA, the CDR3 is TGTGCCAGCAATACGGACAGCCTGAACACTGAAGCTTTCTTT. Protein sequence: CASNTDSLNTEAFF.